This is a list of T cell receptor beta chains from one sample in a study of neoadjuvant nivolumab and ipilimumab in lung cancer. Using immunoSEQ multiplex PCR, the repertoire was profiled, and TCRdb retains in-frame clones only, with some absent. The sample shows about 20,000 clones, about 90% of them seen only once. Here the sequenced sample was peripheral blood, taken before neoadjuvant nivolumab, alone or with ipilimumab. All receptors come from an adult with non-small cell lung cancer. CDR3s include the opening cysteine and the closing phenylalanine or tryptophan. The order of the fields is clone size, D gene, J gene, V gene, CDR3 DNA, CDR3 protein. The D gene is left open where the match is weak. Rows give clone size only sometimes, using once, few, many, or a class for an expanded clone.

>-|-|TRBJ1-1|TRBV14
TGTGCCAGCAGCCAGCTGGGACGGATGAACACTGAAGCTTTCTTT
CASSQLGRMNTEAFF
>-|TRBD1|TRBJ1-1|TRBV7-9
TGTGCCAGCAGGCGTACGACAGGGGGCCTGGTGGCTTTCTTT
CASRRTTGGLVAFF
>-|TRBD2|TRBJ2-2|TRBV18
TGTGCCAGCTCACCAGCGGGAGGTAGCGGGGAGCTGTTTTTT
CASSPAGGSGELFF
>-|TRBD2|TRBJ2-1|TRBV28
TGTGCCAGCAGTATCCCTCGCGGGGGTCACAATGAGCAGTTCTTC
CASSIPRGGHNEQFF
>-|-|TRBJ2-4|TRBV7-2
TGTGCCAGCAGTCCCAGAAGCGGGAACATTCAGTACTTC
CASSPRSGNIQYF
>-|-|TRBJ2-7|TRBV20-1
TGCAGTGCTAGACACGGATACGAGCAGTACTTC
CSARHGYEQYF
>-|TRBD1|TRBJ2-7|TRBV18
TGTGCCAGCTCACCCGGGACAGGGCTCTCCTACGAGCAGTACTTC
CASSPGTGLSYEQYF
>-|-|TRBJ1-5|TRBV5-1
TGCGCCAGCAGCTTGGGAGTTTCAGGCAATCAGCCCCAGCATTTT
CASSLGVSGNQPQHF
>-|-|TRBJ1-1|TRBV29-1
TGCAGCGGATACAGGGCTGACGCTGAAGCTTTCTTT
CSGYRADAEAFF
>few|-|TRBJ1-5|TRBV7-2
TGTGCCAGCAGCCCTAGAGCAGGGGAACAGCCCCAGCATTTT
CASSPRAGEQPQHF
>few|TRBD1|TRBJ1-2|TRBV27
TGTGCCAGCAGTGCAGCCGGGACAGGGGACTACACCTTC
CASSAAGTGDYTF
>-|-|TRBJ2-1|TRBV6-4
TGTGCCAGCAGTGACTCGAACCTTGACAATGAGCAGTTCTTC
CASSDSNLDNEQFF
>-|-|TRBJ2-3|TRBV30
TGTGCCTGGAGTGTGGGCCACCTGGGTAGAGGAGATACGCAGTATTTT
CAWSVGHLGRGDTQYF
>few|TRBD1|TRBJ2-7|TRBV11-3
TGTGCCAGCAGCTCCGGGACAGGGGGTGGCGAGCAGTACTTC
CASSSGTGGGEQYF
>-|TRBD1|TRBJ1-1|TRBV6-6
TGTGCCAGCAGAAACGGACAGGGGGCGTTTCGCACTGAAGCTTTCTTT
CASRNGQGAFRTEAFF
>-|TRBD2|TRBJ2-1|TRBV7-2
TGTGCCAGCAAAATAGCGGGAGGGAGGGAGCAGTTCTTC
CASKIAGGREQFF
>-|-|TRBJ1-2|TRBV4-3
TGCGCCAGCAGCCAAGAAGGCAGGGCCTACTATGGCTACACCTTC
CASSQEGRAYYGYTF
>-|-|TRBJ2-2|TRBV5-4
TGTGCCAGCAGAGATCCTTCAGGGGCCGGGGAGCTGTTTTTT
CASRDPSGAGELFF
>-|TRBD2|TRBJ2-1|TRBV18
TGTGCCAGCTCACCGCAAGCGGGAGAGGCGGAGTTCTTC
CASSPQAGEAEFF
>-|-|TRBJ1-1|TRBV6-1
TGTGCCAGCAGTGAAGCCAGCGGGTCTGCAGCTTTCTTT
CASSEASGSAAFF
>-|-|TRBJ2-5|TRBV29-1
TGCAGCGTTGAGGGGGGAGGGGGTCAAGAGACCCAGTACTTC
CSVEGGGGQETQYF
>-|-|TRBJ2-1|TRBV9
TGTGCCAGCAGCCCGTCGACGAGCGTTTGGCAGTTCTTC
CASSPSTSVWQFF
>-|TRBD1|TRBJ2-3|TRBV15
TGTGCCACCAGCAGAGACCCCGGACAGGGGGCTGATACGCAGTATTTT
CATSRDPGQGADTQYF
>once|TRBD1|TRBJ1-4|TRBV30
TGTGCCTGGAGTGTAGGGACAGGGAATGAAAAACTGTTTTTT
CAWSVGTGNEKLFF
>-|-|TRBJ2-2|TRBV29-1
TGCAGCGTGGAAAAAGTGGGGATCACCGGGGAGCTGTTTTTT
CSVEKVGITGELFF
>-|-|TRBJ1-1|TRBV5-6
TGTGCCAGCAGCTTGACTCCGACAGGGAACACTGAAGCTTTCTTT
CASSLTPTGNTEAFF
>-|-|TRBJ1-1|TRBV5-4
TGTGCCAGCAGCTTGGCGGGGAGACCCTTTGAGGCTTTCTTT
CASSLAGRPFEAFF
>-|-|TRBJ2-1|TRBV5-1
TGCGCCAGCAGCTTCGGACCGCAGGGAGACAATGAGCAGTTCTTC
CASSFGPQGDNEQFF
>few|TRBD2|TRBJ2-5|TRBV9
TGTGCCAGCAGCGTAGGGGCGGGAGGGCCTTTGGAGACCCAGTACTTC
CASSVGAGGPLETQYF
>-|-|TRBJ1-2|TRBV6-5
TGTGCCAGCAGTTCTTCACAGGTTGATGGCTACACCTTC
CASSSSQVDGYTF
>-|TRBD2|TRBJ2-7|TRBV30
TGTGCCTACACACGAGCGGGAGATTACGAGCAGTACTTC
CAYTRAGDYEQYF
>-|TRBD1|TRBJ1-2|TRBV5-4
TGTGCCAGCAGCGGGACAGGGGCTTATGGCTACACCTTC
CASSGTGAYGYTF
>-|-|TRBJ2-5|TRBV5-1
TGCGCCAGCAGCTGGACACGGGAGACCCAGTACTTC
CASSWTRETQYF